This T cell receptor beta chain was documented in a study of shared clonotypes between healthy human individuals. Between the trimmed V and J ends, which lost 3 bases and 3 bases, there was a span of 12 bases. Germline V gene data show CDR1 as SGHDT and CDR2 as YYEEEE. The CDR3 sequence is 14 residues long. Study-wide points: Across a handful of donors, naive CD4 shared around 5%, naive CD8 approximately 3.5%, memory CD4 2% to 2.5%, memory CD8 0.4% to 0.5%.

Concerning this clone itself: What it binds is not known.

Positive CCR7 selection of CD45RO-negative cells yielded the naive CD8 cells, and terminally differentiated effector memory CD45RA+ cells were excluded. The study ran the assay at deep level. Here immunoSEQ multiplex PCR was the method, and the copy in TCRdb shows in-frame clones only, minus some. Of about 2 million clones in the sample, over 85% are singletons; the top ten hold about 1.1%. The rearrangement uses TRBV5-6 and TRBJ1-1; a possible D gene is TRBD1 (5 bases). What was sequenced was naive CD8+ T cells sorted from blood. The clonotype originates from a man younger than 30 in good health. The DNA for the CDR3 is TGTGCCAGCAGCTGGGGGGAGGCGGACACTGAAGCTTTCTTT. This gives the protein CASSWGEADTEAFF.